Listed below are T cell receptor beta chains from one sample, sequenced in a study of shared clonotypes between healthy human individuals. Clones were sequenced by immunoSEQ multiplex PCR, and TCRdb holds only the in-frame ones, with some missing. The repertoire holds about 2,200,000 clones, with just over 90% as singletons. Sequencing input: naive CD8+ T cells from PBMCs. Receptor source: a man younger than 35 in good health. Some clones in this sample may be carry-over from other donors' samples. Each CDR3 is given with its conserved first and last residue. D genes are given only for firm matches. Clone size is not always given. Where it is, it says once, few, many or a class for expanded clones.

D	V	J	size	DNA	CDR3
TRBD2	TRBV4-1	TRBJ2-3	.	TGCGCCAGCAGCCAAGGTAGTAGCGGGATAGCAGATACGCAGTATTTT	CASSQGSSGIADTQYF
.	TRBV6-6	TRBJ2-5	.	TGTGCCAGCAGTTACGGGGGGCTAGAGACCCAGTACTTC	CASSYGGLETQYF
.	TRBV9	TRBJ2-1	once	TGTGCCAGCAGCCCTCACCCAGGGGAAAGGGGGTTCTTC	CASSPHPGERGFF
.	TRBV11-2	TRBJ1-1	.	TGTGCCAGCAGCTTAGTACGGGCCGGAGGGCCTCACGCTTTCTTT	CASSLVRAGGPHAFF
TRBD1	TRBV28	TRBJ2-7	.	TGTGCCAGCAGTGTGGGACAGCTCTACGAGCAGTACTTC	CASSVGQLYEQYF
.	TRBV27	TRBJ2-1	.	TGTGCCAGCAGTGTTGCCCGGGATAGCTCCTACAATGAGCAGTTCTTC	CASSVARDSSYNEQFF
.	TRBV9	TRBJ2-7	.	TGTGCCAGCAGCGCTTCGACAAGCCCCTCCTACGAGCAGTACTTC	CASSASTSPSYEQYF
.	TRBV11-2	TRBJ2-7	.	TGTGCCAGCAGCTTAGTGGGGTGGGAGCAGTACTTC	CASSLVGWEQYF
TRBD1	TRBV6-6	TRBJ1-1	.	TGTGCCAGCAGCCCCGTGGGAGGGGGCGGATACACTGAAGCTTTCTTT	CASSPVGGGGYTEAFF
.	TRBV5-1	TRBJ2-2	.	TGCGCCAGCAGCTTGGGGCAGCTTACCACCGGGGAGCTGTTTTTT	CASSLGQLTTGELFF